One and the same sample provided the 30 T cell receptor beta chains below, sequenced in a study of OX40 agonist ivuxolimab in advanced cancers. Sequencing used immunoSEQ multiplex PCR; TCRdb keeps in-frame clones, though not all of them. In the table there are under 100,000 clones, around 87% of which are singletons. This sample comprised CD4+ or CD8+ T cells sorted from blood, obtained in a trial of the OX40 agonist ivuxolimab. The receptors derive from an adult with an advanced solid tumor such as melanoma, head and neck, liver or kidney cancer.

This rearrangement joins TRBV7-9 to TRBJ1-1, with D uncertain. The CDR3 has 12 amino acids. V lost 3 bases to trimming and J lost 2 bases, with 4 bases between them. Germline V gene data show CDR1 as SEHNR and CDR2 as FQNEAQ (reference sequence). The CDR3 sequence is CASSFLNTEAFF. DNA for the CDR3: TGTGCCAGCAGCTTCCTTAACACTGAAGCTTTCTTT.

This CDR3 is CASSSSGSRQETQYF. The CDR3 DNA follows: TGTGCCAGCAGCTCTAGCGGGAGCCGCCAAGAGACCCAGTACTTC. The chain employs TRBV11-2 and TRBJ2-5; 10 nucleotides align to TRBD2. V lost 4 bases and J lost 1; bases outside the gene matches: 3. Germline V gives CDR1 SGHAT, CDR2 FQNNGV. CDR3 length equals 15 residues.

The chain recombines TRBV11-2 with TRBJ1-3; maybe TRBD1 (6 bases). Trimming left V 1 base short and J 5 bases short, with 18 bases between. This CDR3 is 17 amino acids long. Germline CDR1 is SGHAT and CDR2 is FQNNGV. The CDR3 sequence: CASSLGVGGTTRNTIYF. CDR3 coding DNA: TGTGCCAGCAGCTTAGGGGTCGGGGGGACAACCCGAAACACCATATATTTT.

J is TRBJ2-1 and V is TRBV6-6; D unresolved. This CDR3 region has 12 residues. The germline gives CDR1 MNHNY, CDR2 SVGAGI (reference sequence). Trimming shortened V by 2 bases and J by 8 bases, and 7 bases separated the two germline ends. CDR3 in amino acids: CASSYPMDEQFF. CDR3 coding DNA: TGTGCCAGCAGTTACCCGATGGATGAGCAGTTCTTC.

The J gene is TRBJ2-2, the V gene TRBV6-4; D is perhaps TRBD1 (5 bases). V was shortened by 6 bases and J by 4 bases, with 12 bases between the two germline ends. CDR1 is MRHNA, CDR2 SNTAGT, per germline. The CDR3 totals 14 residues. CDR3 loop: CASSGQGGTGELFF. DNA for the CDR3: TGTGCCAGCAGCGGGCAGGGCGGCACCGGGGAGCTGTTTTTT.

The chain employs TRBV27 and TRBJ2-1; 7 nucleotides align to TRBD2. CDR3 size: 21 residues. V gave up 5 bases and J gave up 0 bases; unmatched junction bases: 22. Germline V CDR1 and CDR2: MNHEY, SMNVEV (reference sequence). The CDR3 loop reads CASSLAAGTTYRQSSYNEQFF. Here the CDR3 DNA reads TGTGCCAGCAGTCTCGCCGCCGGGACTACATACCGCCAAAGCTCCTACAATGAGCAGTTCTTC.

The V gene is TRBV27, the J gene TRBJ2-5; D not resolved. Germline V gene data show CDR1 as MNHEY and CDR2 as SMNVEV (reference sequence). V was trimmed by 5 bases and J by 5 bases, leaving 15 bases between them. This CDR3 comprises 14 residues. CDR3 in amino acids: CASSPPGVRETQYF. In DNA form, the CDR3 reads TGTGCCAGCAGTCCACCAGGTGTTAGGGAGACCCAGTACTTC.

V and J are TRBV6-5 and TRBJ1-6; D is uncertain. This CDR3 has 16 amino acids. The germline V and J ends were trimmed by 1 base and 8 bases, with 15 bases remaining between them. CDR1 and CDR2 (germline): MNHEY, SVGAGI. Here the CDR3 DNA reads TGTGCCAGCAGTTACTTCCGACGCGAGGTGGATTCACCCCTCCACTTT. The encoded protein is CASSYFRREVDSPLHF.

The CDR3 nucleotides are TGTGCCAGCAGTTTCGGACAGGGGCAAGAGACCCAGTACTTC. It encodes CASSFGQGQETQYF. The V and J genes are TRBV27 and TRBJ2-5; 9 bases are a match to TRBD1. Germline V gene data show CDR1 as MNHEY and CDR2 as SMNVEV (reference sequence). Unmatched junction bases numbered 1, after V lost 3 bases and J lost 2 bases. CDR3 size: 14 residues.

The CDR3 region has the DNA TGTGCCAGCAGCTTAGACATGGTGGGGCAAACTACCACAGATACGCAGTATTTT. Residues: CASSLDMVGQTTTDTQYF. This sequence joins TRBV11-2 and TRBJ2-3, with TRBD1 as a possible D gene (5 bases). CDR1 is SGHAT and CDR2 is FQNNGV in the germline V gene. This CDR3 is built from 18 residues. V lost 0 bases and J 2 bases, leaving 18 bases between the germline ends. Based on the CDR3 plus reference TRBV11-2 and TRBJ2-3, the full variable domain is EAGVAQSPRYKIIEKRQSVAFWCNPISGHATLYWYQQILGQGPKLLIQFQNNGVVDDSQLPKDRFSAERLKGVDSTLKIQPAKLEDSAVYLCASSLDMVGQTTTDTQYFGPGTRLTVL.

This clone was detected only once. The CDR3 nucleotides are TGTGCCAGTAGTTTAACAGGGGGCTCGTTCAGCTCTGGAAACACCATATATTTT. Amino acids: CASSLTGGSFSSGNTIYF. The rearrangement links TRBV19 to TRBJ1-3, with TRBD1 matching over 9 bases. The CDR3 runs to 18 residues. After removal of 5 bases from V and 0 bases from J, the junction contained 11 bases not matched to a gene. Germline values: CDR1 LNHDA, CDR2 SQIVND (reference sequence). Using reference TRBV19 and TRBJ1-3 for the parts outside the CDR3, the full variable domain is DGGITQSPKYLFRKEGQNVTLSCEQNLNHDAMYWYRQDPGQGLRLIYYSQIVNDFQKGDIAEGYSVSREKKESFPLTVTSAQKNPTAFYLCASSLTGGSFSSGNTIYFGEGSWLTVV.

The chain's CDR3 is CASGRAPGYEQYF. The DNA for the CDR3 is TGTGCCAGCGGGCGGGCCCCCGGCTACGAGCAGTACTTC. The chain links TRBV5-4 to TRBJ2-7; D might be TRBD2 (5 bases). Germline assignment: CDR1 SGHNT and CDR2 YYREEE (reference sequence). V shed 7 bases and J shed 3 bases, with 14 bases lying between them. The CDR3 runs 13 residues.

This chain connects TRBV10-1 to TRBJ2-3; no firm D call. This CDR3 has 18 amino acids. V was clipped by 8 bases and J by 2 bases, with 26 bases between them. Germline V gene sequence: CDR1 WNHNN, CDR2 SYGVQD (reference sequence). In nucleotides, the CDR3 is TGCGCCAGCTTGGAAGCAATCAGACACCCTATAAACACAGATACGCAGTATTTT. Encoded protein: CASLEAIRHPINTDTQYF.

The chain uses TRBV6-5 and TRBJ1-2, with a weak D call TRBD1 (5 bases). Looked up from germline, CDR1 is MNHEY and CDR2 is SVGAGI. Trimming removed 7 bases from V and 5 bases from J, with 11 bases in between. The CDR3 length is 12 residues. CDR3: CASKDRSYGYTF. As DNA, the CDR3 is TGTGCCAGCAAAGACAGATCGTATGGCTACACCTTC.

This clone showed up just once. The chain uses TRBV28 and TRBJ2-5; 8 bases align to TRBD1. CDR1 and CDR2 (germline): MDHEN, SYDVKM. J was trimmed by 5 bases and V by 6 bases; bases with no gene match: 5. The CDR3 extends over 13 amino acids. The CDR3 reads CASRDRASETQYF. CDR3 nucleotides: TGTGCCAGCAGGGACAGGGCCTCGGAGACCCAGTACTTC.

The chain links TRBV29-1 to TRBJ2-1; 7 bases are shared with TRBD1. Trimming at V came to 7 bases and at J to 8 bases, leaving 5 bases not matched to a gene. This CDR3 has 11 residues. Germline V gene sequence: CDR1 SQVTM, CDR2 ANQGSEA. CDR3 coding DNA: TGCAGCGGGTACAGGGGCGATGAGCAGTTCTTC. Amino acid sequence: CSGYRGDEQFF.

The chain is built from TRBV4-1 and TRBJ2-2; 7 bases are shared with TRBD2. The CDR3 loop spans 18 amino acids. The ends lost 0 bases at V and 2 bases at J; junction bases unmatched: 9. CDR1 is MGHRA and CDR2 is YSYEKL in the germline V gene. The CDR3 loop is CASSQESLTSSNTGELFF. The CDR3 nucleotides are TGCGCCAGCAGCCAAGAGAGTCTGACTAGCTCCAACACCGGGGAGCTGTTTTTT.

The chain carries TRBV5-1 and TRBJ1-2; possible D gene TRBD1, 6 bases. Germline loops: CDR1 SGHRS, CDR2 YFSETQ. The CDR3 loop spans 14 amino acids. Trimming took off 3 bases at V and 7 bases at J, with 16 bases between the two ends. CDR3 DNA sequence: TGCGCCAGCAGCTCCCAAGGGGGGCTTGGTGGCTACACCTTC. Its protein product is CASSSQGGLGGYTF.

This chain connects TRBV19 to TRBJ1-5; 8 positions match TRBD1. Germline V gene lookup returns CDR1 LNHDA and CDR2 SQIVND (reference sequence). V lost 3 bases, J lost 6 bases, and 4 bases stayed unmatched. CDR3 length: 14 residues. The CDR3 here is CASSMPGGGQPQHF. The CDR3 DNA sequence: TGTGCCAGTAGTATGCCAGGGGGCGGTCAGCCCCAGCATTTT.

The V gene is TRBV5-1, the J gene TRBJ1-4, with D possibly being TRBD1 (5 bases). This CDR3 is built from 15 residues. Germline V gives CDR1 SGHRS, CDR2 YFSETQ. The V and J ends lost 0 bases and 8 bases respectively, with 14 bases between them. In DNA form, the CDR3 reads TGCGCCAGCAGCTTGGCGCGGCAGGGTGGCGAAAAACTGTTTTTT. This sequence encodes CASSLARQGGEKLFF.

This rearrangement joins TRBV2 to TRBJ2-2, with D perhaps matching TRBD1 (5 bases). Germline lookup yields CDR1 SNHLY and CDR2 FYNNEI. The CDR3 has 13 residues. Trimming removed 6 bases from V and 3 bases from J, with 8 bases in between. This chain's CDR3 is CASRDTYTGELFF. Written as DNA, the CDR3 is TGTGCCAGCAGGGACACCTACACCGGGGAGCTGTTTTTT.

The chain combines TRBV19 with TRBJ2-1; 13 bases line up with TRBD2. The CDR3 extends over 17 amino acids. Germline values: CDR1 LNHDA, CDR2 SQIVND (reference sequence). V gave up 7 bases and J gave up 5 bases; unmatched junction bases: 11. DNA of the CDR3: TGTGCCAGTACAGCACTAGCGGGAGGGGGAAGGGACAATGAGCAGTTCTTC. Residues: CASTALAGGGRDNEQFF.

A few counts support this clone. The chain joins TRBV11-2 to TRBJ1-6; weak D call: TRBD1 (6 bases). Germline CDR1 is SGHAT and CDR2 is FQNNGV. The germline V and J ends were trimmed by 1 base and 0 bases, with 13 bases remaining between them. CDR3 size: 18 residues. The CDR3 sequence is CASSLVGRGSSYNSPLHF. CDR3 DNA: TGTGCCAGCAGCTTAGTCGGCAGGGGTAGCTCCTATAATTCACCCCTCCACTTT.

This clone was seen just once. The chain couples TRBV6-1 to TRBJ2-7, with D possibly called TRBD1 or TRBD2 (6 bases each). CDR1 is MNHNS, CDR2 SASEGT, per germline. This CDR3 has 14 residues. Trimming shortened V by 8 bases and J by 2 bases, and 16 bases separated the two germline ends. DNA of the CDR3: TGTGCCAGCGCGGGACACATTAGACCCTACGAGCAGTACTTC. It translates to CASAGHIRPYEQYF.

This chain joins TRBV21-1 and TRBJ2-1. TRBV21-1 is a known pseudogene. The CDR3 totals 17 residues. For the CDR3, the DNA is TGTGCCAGCAGCAAGCTCCCGGCCAGTCCGTTTTACAATGAGCAGTTCTTC. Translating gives CASSKLPASPFYNEQFF.

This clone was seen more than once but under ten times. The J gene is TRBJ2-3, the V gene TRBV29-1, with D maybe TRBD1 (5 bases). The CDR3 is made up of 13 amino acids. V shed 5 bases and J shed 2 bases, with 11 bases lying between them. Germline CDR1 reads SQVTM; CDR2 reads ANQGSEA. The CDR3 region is CSVRAGNTDTQYF. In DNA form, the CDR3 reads TGCAGCGTTCGGGCAGGGAACACAGATACGCAGTATTTT.

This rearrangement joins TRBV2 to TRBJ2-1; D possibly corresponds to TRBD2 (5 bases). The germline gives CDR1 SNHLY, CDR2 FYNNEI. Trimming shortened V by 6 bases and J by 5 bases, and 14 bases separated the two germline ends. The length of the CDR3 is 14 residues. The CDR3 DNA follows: TGTGCCAGCAGAGCCGGGGTAGCCAACAATGAGCAGTTCTTC. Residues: CASRAGVANNEQFF.

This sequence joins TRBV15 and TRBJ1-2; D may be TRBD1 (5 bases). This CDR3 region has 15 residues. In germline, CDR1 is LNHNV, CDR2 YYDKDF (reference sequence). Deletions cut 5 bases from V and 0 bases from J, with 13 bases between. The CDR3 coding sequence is TGTGCCACCAGCGAAGGGGCTTCAGCTAACTATGGCTACACCTTC. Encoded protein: CATSEGASANYGYTF.

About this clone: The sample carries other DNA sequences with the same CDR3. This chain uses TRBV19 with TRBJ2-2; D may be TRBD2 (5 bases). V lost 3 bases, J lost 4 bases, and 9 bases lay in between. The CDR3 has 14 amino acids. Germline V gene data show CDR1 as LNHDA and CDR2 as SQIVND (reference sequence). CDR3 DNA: TGTGCCAGTAGTATCGGGGAGTTCACCGGGGAGCTGTTTTTT. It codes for CASSIGEFTGELFF.

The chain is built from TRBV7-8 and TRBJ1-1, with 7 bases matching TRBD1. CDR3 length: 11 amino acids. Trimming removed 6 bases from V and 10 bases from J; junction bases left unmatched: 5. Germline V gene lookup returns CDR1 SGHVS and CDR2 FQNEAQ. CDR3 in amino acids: CASSIQGTAFF. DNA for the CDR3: TGTGCCAGCAGTATACAGGGGACAGCTTTCTTT.